This T cell receptor beta chain was captured in a study of blood T cell repertoires in COVID-19. Turning to the study itself: Collection of acute and convalescent COVID-19 samples took place in the United States, Italy and Spain. T cells, B-cell-depleted T cells, or PBMCs supplied cDNA or gDNA.

In the authors' workflow: Amplification of reference gene primers provided the estimated nucleated cell counts. Sequenced by immunoSEQ multiplex PCR; TCRdb stores in-frame clones only, minus some. The V and J calls and the clone size are those of that table, but D and trimming were determined from the DNA. The table includes about 250,000 clones, more than 65% detected once. Germline V gene lookup returns CDR1 LGHDT and CDR2 YNNKEL (reference sequence). The CDR3 is 14 residues long. The V gene lost 4 bases and the J gene lost 6 bases, with 13 bases spanning the gap. The rearrangement joins TRBV3-1 (or the pseudogene TRBV3-2) to TRBJ2-1; maybe TRBD1 (6 bases). The TCR originated in a man aged 50-60 years with active or convalescent COVID-19. Sequencing used peripheral blood. CDR3 protein: CASSRDTRGNEQFF. Written as DNA, the CDR3 is TGTGCCAGCAGCCGGGACACCCGGGGCAATGAGCAGTTCTTC.